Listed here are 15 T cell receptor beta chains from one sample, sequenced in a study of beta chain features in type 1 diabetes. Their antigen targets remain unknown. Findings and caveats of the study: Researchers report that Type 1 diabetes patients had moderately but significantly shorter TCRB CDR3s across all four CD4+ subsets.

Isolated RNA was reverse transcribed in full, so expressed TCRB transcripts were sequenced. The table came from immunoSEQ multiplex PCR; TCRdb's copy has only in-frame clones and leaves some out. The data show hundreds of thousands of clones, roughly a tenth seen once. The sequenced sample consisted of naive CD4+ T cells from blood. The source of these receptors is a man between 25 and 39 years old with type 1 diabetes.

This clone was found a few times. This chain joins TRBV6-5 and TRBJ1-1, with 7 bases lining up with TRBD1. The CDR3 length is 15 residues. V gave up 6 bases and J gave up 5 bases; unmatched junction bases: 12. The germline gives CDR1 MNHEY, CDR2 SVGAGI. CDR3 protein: CASSQITGAVTEAFF. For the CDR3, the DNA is TGTGCCAGCAGCCAGATTACAGGGGCGGTAACTGAAGCTTTCTTT.

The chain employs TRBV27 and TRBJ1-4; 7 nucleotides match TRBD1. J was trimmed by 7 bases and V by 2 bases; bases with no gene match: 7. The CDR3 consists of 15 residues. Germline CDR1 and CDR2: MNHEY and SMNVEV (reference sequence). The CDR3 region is CASSLLPGQIEKLFF. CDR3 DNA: TGTGCCAGCAGTTTACTACCGGGACAGATTGAAAAACTGTTTTTT.

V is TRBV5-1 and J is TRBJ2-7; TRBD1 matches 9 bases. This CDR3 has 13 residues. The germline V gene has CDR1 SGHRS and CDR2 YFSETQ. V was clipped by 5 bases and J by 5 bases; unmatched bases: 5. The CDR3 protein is CASRQGASNEQYF. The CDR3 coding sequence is TGCGCCAGCAGACAGGGGGCGTCGAACGAGCAGTACTTC.

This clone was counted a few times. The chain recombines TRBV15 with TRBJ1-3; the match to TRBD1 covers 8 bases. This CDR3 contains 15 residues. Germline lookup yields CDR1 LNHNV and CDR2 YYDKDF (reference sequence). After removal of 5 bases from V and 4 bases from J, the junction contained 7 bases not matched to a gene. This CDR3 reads CATSPRTGIGNTIYF. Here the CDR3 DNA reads TGTGCCACCAGCCCCAGGACAGGGATCGGAAACACCATATATTTT. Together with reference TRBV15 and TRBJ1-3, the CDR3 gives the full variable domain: DAMVIQNPRYQVTQFGKPVTLSCSQTLNHNVMYWYQQKSSQAPKLLFHYYDKDFNNEADTPDNFQSRRPNTSFCFLDIRSPGLGDTAMYLCATSPRTGIGNTIYFGEGSWLTVV.

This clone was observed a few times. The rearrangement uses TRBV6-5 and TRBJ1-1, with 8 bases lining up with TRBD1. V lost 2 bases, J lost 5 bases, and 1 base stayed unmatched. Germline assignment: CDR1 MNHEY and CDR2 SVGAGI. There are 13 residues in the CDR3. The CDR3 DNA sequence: TGTGCCAGCAGTTACGACAGGGGAACTGAAGCTTTCTTT. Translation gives CASSYDRGTEAFF.

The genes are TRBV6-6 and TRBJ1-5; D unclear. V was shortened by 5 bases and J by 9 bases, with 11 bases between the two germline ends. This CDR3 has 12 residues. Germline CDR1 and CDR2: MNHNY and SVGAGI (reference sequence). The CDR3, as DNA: TGTGCCAGCAGTGGGCCCGTTGGGCCCCAGCATTTT. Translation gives CASSGPVGPQHF.

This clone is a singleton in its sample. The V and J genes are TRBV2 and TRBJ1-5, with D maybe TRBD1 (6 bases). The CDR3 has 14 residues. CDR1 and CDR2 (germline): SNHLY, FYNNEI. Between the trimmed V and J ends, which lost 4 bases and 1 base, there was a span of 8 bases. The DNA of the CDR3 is TGTGCCAGCAGTGCTGACAGGAGCAATCAGCCCCAGCATTTT. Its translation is CASSADRSNQPQHF.

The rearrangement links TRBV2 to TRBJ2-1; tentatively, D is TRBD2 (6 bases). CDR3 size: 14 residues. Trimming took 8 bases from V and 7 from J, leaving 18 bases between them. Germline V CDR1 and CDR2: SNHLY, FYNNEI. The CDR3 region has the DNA TGTGCCAGCTCGTTCAGGGTACGGGAGAATGAGCAGTTCTTC. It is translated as CASSFRVRENEQFF.

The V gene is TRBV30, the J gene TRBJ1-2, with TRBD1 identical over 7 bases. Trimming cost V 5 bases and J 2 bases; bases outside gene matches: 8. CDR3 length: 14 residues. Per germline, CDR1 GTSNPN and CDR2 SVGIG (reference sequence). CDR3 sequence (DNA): TGTGCCTGGGCGGGACAGCCGGGAAACTATGGCTACACCTTC. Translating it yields CAWAGQPGNYGYTF.

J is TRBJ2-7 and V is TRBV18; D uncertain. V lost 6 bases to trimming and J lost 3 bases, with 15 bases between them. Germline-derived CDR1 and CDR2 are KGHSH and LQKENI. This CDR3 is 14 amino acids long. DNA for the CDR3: TGTGCCAGCTCCCCCCGACACATTTTCTACGAGCAGTACTTC. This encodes CASSPRHIFYEQYF.

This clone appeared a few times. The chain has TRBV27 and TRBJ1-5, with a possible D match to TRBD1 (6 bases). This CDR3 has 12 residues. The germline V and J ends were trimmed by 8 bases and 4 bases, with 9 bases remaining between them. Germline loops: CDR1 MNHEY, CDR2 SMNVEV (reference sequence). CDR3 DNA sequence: TGTGCCAGCGGGACATGGAATCAGCCCCAGCATTTT. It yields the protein CASGTWNQPQHF.

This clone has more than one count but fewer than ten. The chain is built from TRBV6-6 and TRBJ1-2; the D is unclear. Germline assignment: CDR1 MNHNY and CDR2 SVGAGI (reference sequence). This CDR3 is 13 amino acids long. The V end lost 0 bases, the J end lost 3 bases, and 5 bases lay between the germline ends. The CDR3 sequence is CASSYSADYGYTF. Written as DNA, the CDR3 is TGTGCCAGCAGTTACTCGGCGGACTATGGCTACACCTTC.

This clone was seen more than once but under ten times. CDR3: CASSDWGGGTGELFF. CDR3 DNA sequence: TGTGCCAGCAGTGACTGGGGTGGAGGGACCGGGGAGCTGTTTTTT. The V gene is TRBV2, the J gene TRBJ2-2; D may be TRBD2 (6 bases). The CDR3 covers 15 residues. Germline values: CDR1 SNHLY, CDR2 FYNNEI. Trimming removed 3 bases at V and 5 bases at J, with 13 bases between.

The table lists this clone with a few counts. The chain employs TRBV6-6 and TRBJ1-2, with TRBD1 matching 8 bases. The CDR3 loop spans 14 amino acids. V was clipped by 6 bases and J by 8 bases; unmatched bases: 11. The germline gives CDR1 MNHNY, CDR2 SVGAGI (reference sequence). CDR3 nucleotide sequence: TGTGCCAGCAGGCTCGGACAGGGATCGTCAGGCTACACCTTC. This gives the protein CASRLGQGSSGYTF.

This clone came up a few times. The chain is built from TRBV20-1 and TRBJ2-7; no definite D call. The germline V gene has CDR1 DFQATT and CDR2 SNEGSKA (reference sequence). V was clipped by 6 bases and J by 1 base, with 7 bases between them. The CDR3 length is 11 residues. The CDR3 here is CSAGRSYEQYF. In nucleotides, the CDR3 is TGCAGTGCCGGCAGGTCCTACGAGCAGTACTTC.